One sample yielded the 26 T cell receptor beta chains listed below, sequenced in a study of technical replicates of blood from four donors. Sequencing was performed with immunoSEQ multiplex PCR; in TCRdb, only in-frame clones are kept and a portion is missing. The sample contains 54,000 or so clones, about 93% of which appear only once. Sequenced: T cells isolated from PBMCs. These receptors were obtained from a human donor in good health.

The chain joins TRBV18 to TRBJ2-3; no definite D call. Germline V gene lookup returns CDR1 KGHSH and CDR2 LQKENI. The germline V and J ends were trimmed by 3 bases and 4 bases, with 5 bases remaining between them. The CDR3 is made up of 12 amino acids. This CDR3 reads CASSPLADTQYF. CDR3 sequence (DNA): TGTGCCAGCTCACCCCTAGCAGATACGCAGTATTTT.

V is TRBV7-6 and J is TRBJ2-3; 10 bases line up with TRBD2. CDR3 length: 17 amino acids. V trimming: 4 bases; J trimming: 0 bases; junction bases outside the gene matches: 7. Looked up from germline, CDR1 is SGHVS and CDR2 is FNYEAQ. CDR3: CASSWVPLAGSTDTQYF. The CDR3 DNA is TGTGCCAGCAGCTGGGTACCACTAGCGGGGAGCACAGATACGCAGTATTTT.

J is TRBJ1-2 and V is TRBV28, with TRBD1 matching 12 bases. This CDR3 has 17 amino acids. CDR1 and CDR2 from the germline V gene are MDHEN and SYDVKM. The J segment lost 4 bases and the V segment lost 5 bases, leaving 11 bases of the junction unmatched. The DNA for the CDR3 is TGTGCCAGCAGTGAAGCCGGGACAGGGGGCGTAGGCTATGGCTACACCTTC. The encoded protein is CASSEAGTGGVGYGYTF.

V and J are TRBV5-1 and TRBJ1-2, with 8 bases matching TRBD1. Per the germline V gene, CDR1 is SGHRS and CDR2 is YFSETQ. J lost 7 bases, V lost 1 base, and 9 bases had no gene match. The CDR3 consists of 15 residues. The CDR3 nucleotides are TGCGCCAGCAGCTTGATGGGACAGGAACTAAGTGGCTACACCTTC. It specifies CASSLMGQELSGYTF.

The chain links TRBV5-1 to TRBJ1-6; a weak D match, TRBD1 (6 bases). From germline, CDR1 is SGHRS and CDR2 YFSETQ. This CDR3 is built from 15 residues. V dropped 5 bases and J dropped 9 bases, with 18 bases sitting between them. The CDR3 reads CASRPLTGLGSPLHF. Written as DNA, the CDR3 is TGCGCCAGCAGGCCTCTAACAGGGTTGGGTTCACCCCTCCACTTT.

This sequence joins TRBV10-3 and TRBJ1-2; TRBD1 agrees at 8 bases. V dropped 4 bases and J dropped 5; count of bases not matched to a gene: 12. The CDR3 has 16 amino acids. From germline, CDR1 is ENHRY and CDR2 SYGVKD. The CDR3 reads CAISGDRQVGYYGYTF. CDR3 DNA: TGTGCCATCAGTGGGGACAGGCAAGTTGGTTATTATGGCTACACCTTC.

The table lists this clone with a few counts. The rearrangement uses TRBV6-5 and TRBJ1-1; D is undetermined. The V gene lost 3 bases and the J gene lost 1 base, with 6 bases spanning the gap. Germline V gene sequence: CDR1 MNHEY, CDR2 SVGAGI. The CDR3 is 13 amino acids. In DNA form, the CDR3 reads TGTGCCAGCAGTTATGGTAGGAACACTGAAGCTTTCTTT. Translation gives CASSYGRNTEAFF.

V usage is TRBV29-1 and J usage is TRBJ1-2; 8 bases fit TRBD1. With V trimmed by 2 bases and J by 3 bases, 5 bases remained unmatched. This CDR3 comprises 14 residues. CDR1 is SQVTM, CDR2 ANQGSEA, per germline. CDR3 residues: CSVEKGQGDYGYTF. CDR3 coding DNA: TGCAGCGTTGAAAAAGGACAGGGCGACTATGGCTACACCTTC. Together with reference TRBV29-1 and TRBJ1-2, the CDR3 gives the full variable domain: SAVISQKPSRDICQRGTSLTIQCQVDSQVTMMFWYRQQPGQSLTLIATANQGSEATYESGFVIDKFPISRPNLTFSTLTVSNMSPEDSSIYLCSVEKGQGDYGYTFGSGTRLTVV.

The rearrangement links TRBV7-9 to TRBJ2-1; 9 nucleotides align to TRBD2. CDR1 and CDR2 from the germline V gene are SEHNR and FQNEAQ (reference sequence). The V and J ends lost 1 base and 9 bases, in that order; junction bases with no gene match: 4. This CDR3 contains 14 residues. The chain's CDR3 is CASSLDGSGGEQFF. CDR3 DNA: TGTGCCAGCAGCTTAGATGGTAGCGGGGGTGAGCAGTTCTTC.

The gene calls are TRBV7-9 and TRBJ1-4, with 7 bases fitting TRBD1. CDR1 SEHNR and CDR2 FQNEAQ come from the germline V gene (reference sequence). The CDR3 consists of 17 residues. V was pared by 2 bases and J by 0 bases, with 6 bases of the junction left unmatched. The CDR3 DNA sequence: TGTGCCAGCAGCTTATATGAGACAGGGCCAACTAATGAAAAACTGTTTTTT. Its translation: CASSLYETGPTNEKLFF.

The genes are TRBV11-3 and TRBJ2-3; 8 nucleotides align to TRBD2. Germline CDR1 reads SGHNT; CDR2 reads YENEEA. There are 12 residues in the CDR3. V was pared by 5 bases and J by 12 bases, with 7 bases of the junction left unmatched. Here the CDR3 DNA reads TGTGCCAGCAGCCGGGGGGGTTTGCGCCAGTATTTT. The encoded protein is CASSRGGLRQYF. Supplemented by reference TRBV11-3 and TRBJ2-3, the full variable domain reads EAGVVQSPRYKIIEKKQPVAFWCNPISGHNTLYWYLQNLGQGPELLIRYENEEAVDDSQLPKDRFSAERLKGVDSTLKIQPAELGDSAVYLCASSRGGLRQYFGPGTRLTVL.

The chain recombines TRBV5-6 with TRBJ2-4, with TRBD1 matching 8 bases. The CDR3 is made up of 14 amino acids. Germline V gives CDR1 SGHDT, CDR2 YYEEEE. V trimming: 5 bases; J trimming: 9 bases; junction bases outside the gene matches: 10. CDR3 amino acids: CASSERQGNGIQYF. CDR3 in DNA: TGTGCCAGCAGTGAAAGACAGGGGAATGGCATTCAGTACTTC.

The CDR3 protein is CASSLGRTDNSPLHF. Written as DNA, the CDR3 is TGTGCCAGCAGCCTAGGACGGACTGATAATTCACCCCTCCACTTT. J is TRBJ1-6 and V is TRBV11-3; no clear D gene. This CDR3 contains 15 residues. Germline lookup yields CDR1 SGHNT and CDR2 YENEEA. V was pared by 5 bases and J by 5 bases, with 13 bases between.

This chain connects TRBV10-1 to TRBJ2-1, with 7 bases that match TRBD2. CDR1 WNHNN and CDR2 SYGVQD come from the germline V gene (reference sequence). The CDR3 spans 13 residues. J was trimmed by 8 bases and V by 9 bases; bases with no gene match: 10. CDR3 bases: TGCGCCAGTCAAGCGGGATGGGCTGATGAGCAGTTCTTC. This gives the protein CASQAGWADEQFF.

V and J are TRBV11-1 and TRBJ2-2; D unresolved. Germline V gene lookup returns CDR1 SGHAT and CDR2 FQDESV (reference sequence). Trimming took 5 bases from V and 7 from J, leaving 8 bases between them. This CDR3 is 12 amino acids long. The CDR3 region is CASSDSLGELFF. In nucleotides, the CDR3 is TGTGCCAGCAGCGATAGTCTCGGGGAGCTGTTTTTT.

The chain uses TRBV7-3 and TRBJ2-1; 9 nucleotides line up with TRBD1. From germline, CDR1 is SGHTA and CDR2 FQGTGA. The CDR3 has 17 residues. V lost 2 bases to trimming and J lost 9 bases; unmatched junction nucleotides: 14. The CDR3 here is CASSLAVDRGNPGEQFF. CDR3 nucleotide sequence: TGTGCCAGCAGCTTAGCTGTGGACAGGGGAAATCCGGGTGAGCAGTTCTTC.

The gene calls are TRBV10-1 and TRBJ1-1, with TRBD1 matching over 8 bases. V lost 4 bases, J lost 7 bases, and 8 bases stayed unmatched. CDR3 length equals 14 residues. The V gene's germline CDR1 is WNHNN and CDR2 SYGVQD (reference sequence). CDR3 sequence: CASSVGTGGSEAFF. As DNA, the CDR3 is TGCGCCAGCAGTGTTGGCACAGGGGGTAGTGAAGCTTTCTTT.

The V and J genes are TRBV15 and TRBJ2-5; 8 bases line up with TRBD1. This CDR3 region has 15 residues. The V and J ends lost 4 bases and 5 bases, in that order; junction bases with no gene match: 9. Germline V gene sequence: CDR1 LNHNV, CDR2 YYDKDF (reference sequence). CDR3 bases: TGTGCCACCAGCAAGACCAGGGGGCGAGGGGAGACCCAGTACTTC. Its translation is CATSKTRGRGETQYF.

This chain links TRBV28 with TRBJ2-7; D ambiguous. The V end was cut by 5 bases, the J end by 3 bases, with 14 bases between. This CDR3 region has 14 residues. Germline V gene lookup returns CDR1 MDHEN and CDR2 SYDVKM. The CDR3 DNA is TGTGCCAGCAGTGACAACCCGGTGGGCTACGAGCAGTACTTC. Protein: CASSDNPVGYEQYF.

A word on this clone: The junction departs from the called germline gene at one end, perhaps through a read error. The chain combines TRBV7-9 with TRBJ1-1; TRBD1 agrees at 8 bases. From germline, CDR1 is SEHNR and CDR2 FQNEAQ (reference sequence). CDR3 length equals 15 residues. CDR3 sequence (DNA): TGTGCCAGCAGCTTGTACCGGGACAGGAACACTAAAGCTTTCTTT. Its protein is CASSLYRDRNTKAFF.

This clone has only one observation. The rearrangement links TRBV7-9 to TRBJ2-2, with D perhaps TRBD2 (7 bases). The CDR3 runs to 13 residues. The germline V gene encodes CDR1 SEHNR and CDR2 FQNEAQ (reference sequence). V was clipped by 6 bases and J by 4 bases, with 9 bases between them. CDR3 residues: CASRGGGTGELFF. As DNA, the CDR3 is TGTGCCAGCAGGGGAGGGGGCACCGGGGAGCTGTTTTTT.

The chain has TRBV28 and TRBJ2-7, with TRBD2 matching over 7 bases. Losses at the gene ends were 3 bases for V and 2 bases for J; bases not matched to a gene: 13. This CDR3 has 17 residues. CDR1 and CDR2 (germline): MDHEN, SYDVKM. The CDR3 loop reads CASSLPRGRETPYEQYF. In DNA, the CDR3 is TGTGCCAGCAGTTTGCCCAGAGGGAGGGAAACCCCCTACGAGCAGTACTTC.

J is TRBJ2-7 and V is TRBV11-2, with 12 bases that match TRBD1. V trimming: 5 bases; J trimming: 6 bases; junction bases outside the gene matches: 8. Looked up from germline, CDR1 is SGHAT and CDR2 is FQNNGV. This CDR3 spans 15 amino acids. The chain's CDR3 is CASSPWDRGLIEQYF. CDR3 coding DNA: TGTGCCAGCAGCCCCTGGGACAGGGGGCTCATCGAGCAGTACTTC.

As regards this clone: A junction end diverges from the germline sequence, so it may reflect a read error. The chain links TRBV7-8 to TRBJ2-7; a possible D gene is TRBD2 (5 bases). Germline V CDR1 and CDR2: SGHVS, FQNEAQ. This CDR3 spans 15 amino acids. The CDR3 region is CASRLGEGQLYEQYF. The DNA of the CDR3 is TGTGCCAGCAGGTTAGGCGAGGGCCAACTTTACGAGCAGTACTTC.

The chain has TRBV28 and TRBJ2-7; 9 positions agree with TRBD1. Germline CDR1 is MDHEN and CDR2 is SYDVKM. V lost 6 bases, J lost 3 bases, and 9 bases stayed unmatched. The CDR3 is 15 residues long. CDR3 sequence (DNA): TGTGCCAGCAGACCGGGACCGGGACAGGGCTACGAGCAGTACTTC. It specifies CASRPGPGQGYEQYF.

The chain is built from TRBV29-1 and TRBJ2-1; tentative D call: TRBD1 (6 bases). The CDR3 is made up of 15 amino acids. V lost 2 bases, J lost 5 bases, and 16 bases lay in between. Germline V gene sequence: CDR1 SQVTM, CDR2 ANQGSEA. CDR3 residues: CSVEKKQGLNNEQFF. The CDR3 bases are TGCAGCGTTGAAAAGAAACAGGGTCTGAACAATGAGCAGTTCTTC.